The present T cell receptor (beta chain) was sequenced within a study of blood T cell repertoires in COVID-19. Per the authors' pipeline: Nucleated cell counts were estimated from reference gene primer amplification. Only in-frame clones appear in the TCRdb table, and some are missing; sequencing was by immunoSEQ multiplex PCR. That table supplies the V and J calls and clone size; D and trimming were determined from the DNA. The sample shows some 83,000 clones, 80% of them seen only once. With 2 bases clipped from V and 8 bases from J, the junction kept 8 bases outside the gene matches. The CDR3 sequence is 14 residues long. CDR1 and CDR2 from the germline V gene are ENHRY and SYGVKD.

V gene TRBV10-3 combines with J gene TRBJ1-2, with 7 bases matching TRBD1. The sample taken for sequencing was peripheral blood. The clonotype originates from a man between 60 and 70 years old with active or convalescent COVID-19. The CDR3 DNA reads as TGTGCCATCAGTGAGGGGGGCAGGGGGAGAGGCTACACCTTC. Residues: CAISEGGRGRGYTF.